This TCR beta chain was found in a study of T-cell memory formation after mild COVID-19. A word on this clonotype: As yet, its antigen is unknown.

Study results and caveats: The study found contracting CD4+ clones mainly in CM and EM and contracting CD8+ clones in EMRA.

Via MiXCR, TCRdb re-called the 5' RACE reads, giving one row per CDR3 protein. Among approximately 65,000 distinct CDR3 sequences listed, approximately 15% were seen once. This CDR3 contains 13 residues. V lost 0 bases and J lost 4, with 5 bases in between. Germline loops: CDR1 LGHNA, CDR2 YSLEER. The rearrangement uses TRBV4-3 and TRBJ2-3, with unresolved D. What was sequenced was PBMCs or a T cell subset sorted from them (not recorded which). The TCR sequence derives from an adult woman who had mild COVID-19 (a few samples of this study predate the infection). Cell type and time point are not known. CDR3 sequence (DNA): TGCGCCAGCAGCCAAGATAAACCAGATACGCAGTATTTT. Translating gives CASSQDKPDTQYF.